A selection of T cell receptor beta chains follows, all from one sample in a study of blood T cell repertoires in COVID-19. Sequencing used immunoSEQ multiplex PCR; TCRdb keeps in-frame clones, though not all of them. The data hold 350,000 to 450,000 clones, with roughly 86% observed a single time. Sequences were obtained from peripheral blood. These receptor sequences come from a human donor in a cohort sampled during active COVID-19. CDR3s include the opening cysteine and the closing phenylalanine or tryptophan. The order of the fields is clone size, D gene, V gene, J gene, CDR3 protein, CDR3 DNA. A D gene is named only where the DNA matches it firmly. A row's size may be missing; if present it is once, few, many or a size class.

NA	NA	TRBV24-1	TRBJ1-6	CATSDHLPRACNSPLHF	TGTGCCACCAGTGACCACCTCCCCAGGGCGTGCAATTCACCCCTCCACTTT
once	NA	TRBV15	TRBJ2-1	CATSRDRVRGEQFF	TGTGCCACCAGCAGAGATCGGGTGCGGGGTGAGCAGTTCTTC
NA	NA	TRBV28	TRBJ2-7	CASGRLDRDTRYEQYF	TGTGCCAGCGGCCGGTTGGACCGGGACACCAGATACGAGCAGTACTTC
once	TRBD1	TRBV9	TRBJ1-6	CASSVASDREPLHF	TGTGCCAGCAGCGTAGCTTCGGACAGGGAACCCCTCCACTTT
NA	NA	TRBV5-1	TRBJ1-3	CASSLSGGGNTIYF	TGCGCCAGCAGCTTGAGTGGGGGCGGAAACACCATATATTTT
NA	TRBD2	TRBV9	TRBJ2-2	CASRSGGNTGELFF	TGTGCCAGCAGGAGCGGGGGGAACACCGGGGAGCTGTTTTTT
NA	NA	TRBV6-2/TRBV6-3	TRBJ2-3	CASSYGGSGVWDTQYF	TGTGCCAGCAGTTATGGTGGATCTGGAGTTTGGGATACGCAGTATTTT
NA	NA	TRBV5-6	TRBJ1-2	CASSAGGGPANYGYTF	TGTGCCAGCAGCGCGGGGGGGGGCCCAGCTAACTATGGCTACACCTTC
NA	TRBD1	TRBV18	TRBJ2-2	CASFPGQGKDGELFF	TGTGCCAGCTTTCCGGGACAGGGGAAGGACGGGGAGCTGTTTTTT
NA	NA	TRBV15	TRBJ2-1	CATSRAVVSYNEQFF	TGTGCCACCAGCAGAGCGGTAGTCTCCTACAATGAGCAGTTCTTC
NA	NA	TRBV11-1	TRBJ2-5	CASSPGTEYQETQYF	TGTGCCAGCAGCCCCGGGACTGAGTACCAAGAGACCCAGTACTTC
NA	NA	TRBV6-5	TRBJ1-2	CASRQTGTGYTF	TGTGCCAGCAGACAAACAGGGACCGGCTACACCTTC
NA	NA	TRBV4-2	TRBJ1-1	CASSQDLGGQGNTEAFF	TGTGCCAGCAGCCAAGATCTCGGGGGGCAAGGGAACACTGAAGCTTTCTTT
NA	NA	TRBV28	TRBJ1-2	CASSLQGSVYGYTF	TGTGCCAGCAGTTTACAGGGCAGTGTTTATGGCTACACCTTC
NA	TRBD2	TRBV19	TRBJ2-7	CASSPSLMWLAGYEQYF	TGTGCCAGTAGTCCATCTTTGATGTGGCTAGCGGGATACGAGCAGTACTTC
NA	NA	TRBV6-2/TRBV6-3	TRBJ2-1	CASSYDGGGMVNEQFF	TGTGCCAGCAGTTACGATGGGGGAGGAATGGTCAATGAGCAGTTCTTC
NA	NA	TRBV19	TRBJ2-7	CASSIRTDTYEQYF	TGTGCCAGTAGTATAAGAACAGATACCTACGAGCAGTACTTC
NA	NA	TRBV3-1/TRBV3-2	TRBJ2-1	CASSQLGIEQFF	TGTGCCAGCAGCCAACTCGGGATTGAGCAGTTCTTC
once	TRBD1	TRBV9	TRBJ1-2	CASSATSGTGMDGYTF	TGTGCCAGCAGCGCTACCTCCGGGACAGGAATGGATGGCTACACCTTC
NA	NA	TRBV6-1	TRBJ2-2	CASSETILNTGELFF	TGTGCCAGCAGTGAGACTATACTTAACACCGGGGAGCTGTTTTTT
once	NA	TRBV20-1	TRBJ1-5	CSATDRYSNQPQHF	TGCAGTGCTACTGACAGATATAGCAATCAGCCCCAGCATTTT
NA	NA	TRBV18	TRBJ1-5	CASSFTGYSNQPQHF	TGTGCCAGCTCCTTTACGGGTTATAGCAATCAGCCCCAGCATTTT
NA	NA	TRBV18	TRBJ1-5	CASSPQGNQPQHF	TGTGCCAGCTCACCACAGGGGAATCAGCCCCAGCATTTT
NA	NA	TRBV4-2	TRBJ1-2	CASSQDDITNYGYTF	TGTGCCAGCAGCCAGGATGACATCACTAACTATGGCTACACCTTC
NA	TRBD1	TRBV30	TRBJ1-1	CAWSVRGGINRGKATEAFF	TGTGCCTGGAGTGTACGTGGGGGAATTAACAGGGGGAAAGCGACTGAAGCTTTCTTT
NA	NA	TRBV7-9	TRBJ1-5	CASSLGGARGNQPQHF	TGTGCCAGCAGCTTAGGTGGGGCACGCGGCAATCAGCCCCAGCATTTT
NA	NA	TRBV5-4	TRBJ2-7	CASSQLGRPEQYF	TGTGCCAGCAGCCAATTAGGGAGGCCCGAGCAGTACTTC
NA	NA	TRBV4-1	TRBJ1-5	CASSQEGPEGSPQHF	TGCGCCAGCAGCCAAGAGGGCCCCGAGGGATCCCCCCAGCATTTT
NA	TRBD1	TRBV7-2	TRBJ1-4	CASSRGTVNEKLFF	TGTGCCAGCAGCCGTGGGACAGTTAATGAAAAACTGTTTTTT
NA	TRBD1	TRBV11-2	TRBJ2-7	CASSPGTGTYEQYF	TGTGCCAGCAGCCCCGGGACAGGGACCTACGAGCAGTACTTC
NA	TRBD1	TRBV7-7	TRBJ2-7	CASAESPGGAEQYF	TGTGCTAGCGCCGAAAGTCCAGGGGGCGCCGAGCAGTACTTC
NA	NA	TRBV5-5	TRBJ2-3	CASSLRGRFGTDTQYF	TGTGCCAGCAGCTTGAGGGGCAGGTTCGGGACAGATACGCAGTATTTT
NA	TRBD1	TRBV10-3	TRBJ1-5	CAISETGTGSNQPQHF	TGTGCCATCAGTGAAACCGGGACAGGGAGCAATCAGCCCCAGCATTTT
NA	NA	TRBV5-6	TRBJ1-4	CASSQGYTNEKLFF	TGTGCCAGCAGCCAGGGGTACACTAATGAAAAACTGTTTTTT
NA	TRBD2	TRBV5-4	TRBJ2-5	CASSLKRGQQETQYF	TGTGCCAGCAGCCTAAAGCGGGGCCAACAAGAGACCCAGTACTTC
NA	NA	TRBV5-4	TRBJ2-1	CASSGRRGSYNEQFF	TGTGCCAGCAGCGGTAGGAGGGGATCCTACAATGAGCAGTTCTTC